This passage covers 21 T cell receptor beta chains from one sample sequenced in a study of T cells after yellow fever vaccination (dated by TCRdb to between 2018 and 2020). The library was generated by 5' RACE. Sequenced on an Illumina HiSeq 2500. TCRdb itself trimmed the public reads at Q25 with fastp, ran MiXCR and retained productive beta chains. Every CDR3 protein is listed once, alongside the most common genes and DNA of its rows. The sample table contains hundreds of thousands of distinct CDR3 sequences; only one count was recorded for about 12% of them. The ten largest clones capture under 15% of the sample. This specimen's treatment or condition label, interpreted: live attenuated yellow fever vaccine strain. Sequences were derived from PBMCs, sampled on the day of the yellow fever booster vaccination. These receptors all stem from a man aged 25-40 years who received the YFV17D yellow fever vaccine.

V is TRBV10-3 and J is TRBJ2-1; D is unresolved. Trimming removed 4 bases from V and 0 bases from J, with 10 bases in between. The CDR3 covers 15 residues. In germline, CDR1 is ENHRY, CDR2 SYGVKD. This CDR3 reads CAISGDLSSYNEQFF. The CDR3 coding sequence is TGTGCCATCAGTGGTGACTTGAGCTCCTACAATGAGCAGTTCTTC.

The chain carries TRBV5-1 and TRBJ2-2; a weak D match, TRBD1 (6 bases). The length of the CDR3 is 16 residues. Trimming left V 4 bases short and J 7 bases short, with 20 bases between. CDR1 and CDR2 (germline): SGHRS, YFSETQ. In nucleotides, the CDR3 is TGCGCCAGCAGCACCACTGTGACAGGAATGGACGGGGAGCTGTTTTTT. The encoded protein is CASSTTVTGMDGELFF.

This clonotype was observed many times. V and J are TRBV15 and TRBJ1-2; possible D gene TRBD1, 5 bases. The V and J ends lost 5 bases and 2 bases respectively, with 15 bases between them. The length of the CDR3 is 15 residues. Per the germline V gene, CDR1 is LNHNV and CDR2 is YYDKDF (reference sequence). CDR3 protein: CATSGTDRPNYGYTF. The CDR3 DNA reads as TGTGCCACCAGCGGAACCGACAGACCCAACTATGGCTACACCTTC. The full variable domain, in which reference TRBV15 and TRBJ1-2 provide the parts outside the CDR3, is DAMVIQNPRYQVTQFGKPVTLSCSQTLNHNVMYWYQQKSSQAPKLLFHYYDKDFNNEADTPDNFQSRRPNTSFCFLDIRSPGLGDTAMYLCATSGTDRPNYGYTFGSGTRLTVV.

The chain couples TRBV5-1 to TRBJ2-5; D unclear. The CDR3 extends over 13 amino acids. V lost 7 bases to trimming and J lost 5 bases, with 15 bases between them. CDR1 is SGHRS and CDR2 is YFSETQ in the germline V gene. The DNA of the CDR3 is TGCGCCAGCCGTGTGGGCGCGCACGAGACCCAGTACTTC. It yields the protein CASRVGAHETQYF.

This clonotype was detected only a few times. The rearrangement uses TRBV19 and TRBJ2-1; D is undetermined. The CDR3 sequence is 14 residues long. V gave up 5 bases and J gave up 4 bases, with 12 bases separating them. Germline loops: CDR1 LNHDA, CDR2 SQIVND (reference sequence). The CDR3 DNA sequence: TGTGCCAGTAGTGTCGACAACCAGTACAATGAGCAGTTCTTC. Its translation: CASSVDNQYNEQFF.

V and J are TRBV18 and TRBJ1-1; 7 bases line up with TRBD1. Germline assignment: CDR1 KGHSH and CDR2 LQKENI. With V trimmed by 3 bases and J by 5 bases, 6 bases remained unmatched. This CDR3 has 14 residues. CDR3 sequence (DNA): TGTGCCAGCTCACCGGACAGGTTGGGAACTGAAGCTTTCTTT. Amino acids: CASSPDRLGTEAFF. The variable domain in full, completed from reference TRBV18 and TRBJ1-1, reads NAGVMQNPRHLVRRRGQEARLRCSPMKGHSHVYWYRQLPEEGLKFMVYLQKENIIDESGMPKERFSAEFPKEGPSILRIQQVVRGDSAAYFCASSPDRLGTEAFFGQGTRLTVV.

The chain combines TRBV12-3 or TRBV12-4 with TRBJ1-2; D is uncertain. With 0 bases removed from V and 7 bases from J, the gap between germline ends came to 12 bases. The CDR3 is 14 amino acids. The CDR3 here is CASSLAPGNSGYTF. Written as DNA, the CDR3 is TGTGCCAGCAGTTTAGCGCCCGGGAACAGTGGCTACACCTTC.

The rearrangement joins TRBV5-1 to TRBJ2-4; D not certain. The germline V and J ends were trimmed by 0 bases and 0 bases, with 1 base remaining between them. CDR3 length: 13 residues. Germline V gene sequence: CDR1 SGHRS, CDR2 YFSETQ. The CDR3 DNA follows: TGCGCCAGCAGCTTGGAAGCCAAAAACATTCAGTACTTC. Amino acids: CASSLEAKNIQYF.

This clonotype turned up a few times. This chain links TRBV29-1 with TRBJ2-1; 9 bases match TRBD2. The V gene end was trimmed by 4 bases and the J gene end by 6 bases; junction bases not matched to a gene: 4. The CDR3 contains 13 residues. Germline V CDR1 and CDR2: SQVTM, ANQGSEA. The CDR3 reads CSVAGLAPNEQFF. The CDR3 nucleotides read TGCAGCGTTGCTGGACTAGCGCCCAATGAGCAGTTCTTC.

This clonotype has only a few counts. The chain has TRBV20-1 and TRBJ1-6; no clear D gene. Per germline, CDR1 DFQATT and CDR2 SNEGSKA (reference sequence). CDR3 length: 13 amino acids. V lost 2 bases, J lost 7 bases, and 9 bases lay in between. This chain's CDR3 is CSARIQENSPLHF. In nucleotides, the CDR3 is TGCAGTGCTAGAATCCAAGAAAATTCACCCCTCCACTTT.

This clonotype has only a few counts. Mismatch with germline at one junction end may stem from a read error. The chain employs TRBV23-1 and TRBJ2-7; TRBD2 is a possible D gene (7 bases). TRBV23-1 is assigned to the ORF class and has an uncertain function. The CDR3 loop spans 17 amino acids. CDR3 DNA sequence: TGCGCCAACAGTCAGCTAGAGGGGGGGGAGGGCTCCTACGAGCAGTACTTC. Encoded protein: CANSQLEGGEGSYEQYF.

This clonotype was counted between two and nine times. CDR3 sequence reads: CASSLFSGGSYTDTQYF. CDR3 nucleotide sequence: TGTGCCAGCAGCTTATTCTCTGGCGGGAGTTATACAGATACGCAGTATTTT. The chain is built from TRBV7-2 and TRBJ2-3, with 7 bases lining up with TRBD2. The CDR3 contains 17 residues. The germline CDR1 and CDR2 sequences are SGHTA and FQGNSA. With 2 bases clipped from V and 3 bases from J, the junction kept 11 bases outside the gene matches. Based on the CDR3 plus reference TRBV7-2 and TRBJ2-3, the full variable domain is GAGVSQSPSNKVTEKGKDVELRCDPISGHTALYWYRQSLGQGLEFLIYFQGNSAPDKSGLPSDRFSAERTGGSVSTLTIQRTQQEDSAVYLCASSLFSGGSYTDTQYFGPGTRLTVL.

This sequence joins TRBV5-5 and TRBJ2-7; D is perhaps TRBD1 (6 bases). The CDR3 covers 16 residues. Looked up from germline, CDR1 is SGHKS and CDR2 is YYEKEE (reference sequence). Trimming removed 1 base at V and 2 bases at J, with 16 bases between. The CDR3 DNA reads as TGTGCCAGCAGCTTGCCTAAGACAGGCCCTACCTACGAGCAGTACTTC. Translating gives CASSLPKTGPTYEQYF.

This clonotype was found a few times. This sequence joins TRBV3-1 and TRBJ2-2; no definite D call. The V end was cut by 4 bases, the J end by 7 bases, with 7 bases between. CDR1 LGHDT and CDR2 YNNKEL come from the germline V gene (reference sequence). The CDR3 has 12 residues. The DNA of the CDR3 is TGTGCCAGCAGCCCCTCCAGCGGGGAGCTGTTTTTT. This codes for CASSPSSGELFF.

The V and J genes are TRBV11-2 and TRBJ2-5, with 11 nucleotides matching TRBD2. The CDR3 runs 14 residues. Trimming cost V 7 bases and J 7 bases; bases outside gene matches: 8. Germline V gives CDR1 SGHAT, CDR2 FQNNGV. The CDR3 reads CASTRLAGLVTQYF. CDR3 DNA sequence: TGTGCCAGCACCCGACTAGCGGGATTGGTGACCCAGTACTTC.

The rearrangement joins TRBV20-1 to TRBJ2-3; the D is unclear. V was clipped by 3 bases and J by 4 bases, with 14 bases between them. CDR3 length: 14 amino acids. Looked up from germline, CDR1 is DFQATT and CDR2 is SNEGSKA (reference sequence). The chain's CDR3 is CSASPDHPADTQYF. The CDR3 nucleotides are TGCAGTGCTAGTCCGGACCACCCCGCAGATACGCAGTATTTT.

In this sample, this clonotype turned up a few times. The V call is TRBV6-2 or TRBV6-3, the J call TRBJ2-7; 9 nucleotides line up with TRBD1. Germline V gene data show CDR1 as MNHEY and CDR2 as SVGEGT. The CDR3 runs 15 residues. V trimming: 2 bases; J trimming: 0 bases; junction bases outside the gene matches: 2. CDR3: CASSYGQGSSYEQYF. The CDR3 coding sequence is TGTGCCAGCAGTTACGGACAGGGGAGCTCCTACGAGCAGTACTTC.

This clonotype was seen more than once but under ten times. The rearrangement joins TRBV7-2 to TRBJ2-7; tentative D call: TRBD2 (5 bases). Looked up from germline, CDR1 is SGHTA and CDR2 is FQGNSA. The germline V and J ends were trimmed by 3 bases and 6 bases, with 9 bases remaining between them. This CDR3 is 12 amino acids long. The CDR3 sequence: CASSFEGSEQYF. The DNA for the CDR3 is TGTGCCAGCAGCTTTGAGGGTAGCGAGCAGTACTTC.

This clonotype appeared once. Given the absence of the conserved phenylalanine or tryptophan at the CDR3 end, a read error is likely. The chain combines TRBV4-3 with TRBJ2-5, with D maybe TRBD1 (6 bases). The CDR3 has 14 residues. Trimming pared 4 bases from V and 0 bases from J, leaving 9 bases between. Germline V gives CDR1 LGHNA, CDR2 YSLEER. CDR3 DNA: TGCGCCAGCAGCCCAGGACAGCACCAAGAGACCCAGTACTAC. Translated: CASSPGQHQETQYY.

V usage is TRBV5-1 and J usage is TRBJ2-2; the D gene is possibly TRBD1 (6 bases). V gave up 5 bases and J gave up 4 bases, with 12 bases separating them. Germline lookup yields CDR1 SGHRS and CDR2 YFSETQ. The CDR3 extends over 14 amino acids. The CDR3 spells CASSVDSSTGELFF. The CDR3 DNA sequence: TGCGCCAGCAGTGTGGACAGCTCCACCGGGGAGCTGTTTTTT.

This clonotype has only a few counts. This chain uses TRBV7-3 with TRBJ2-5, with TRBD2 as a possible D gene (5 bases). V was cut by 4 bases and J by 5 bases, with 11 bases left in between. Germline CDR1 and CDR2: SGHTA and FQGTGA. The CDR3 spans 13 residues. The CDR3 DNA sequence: TGTGCCAGCAGCTACCAGTCGGGGGAGACCCAGTACTTC. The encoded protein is CASSYQSGETQYF.